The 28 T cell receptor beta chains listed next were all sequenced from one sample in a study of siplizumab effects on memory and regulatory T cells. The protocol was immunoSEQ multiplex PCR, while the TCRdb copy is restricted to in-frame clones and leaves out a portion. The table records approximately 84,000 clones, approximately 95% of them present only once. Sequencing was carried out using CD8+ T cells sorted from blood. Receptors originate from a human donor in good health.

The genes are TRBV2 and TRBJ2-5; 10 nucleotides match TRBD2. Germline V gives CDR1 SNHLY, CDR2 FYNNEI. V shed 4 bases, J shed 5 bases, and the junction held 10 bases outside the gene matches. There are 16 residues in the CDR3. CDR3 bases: TGTGCCAGCAGTGTGCGAGCGGGAGGGCCGCGGGAGACCCAGTACTTC. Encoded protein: CASSVRAGGPRETQYF.

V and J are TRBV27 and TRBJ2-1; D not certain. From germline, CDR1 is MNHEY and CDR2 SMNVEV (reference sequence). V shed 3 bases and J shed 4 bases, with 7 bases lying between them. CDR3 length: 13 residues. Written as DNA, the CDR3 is TGTGCCAGCAGTTTGTCGAAGTACAATGAGCAGTTCTTC. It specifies CASSLSKYNEQFF.

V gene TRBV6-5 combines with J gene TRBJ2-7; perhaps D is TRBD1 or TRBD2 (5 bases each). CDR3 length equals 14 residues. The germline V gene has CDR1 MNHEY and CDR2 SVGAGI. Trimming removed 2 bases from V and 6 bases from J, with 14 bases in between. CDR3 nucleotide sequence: TGTGCCAGCAGTTACGGGGGTTCCGGGTCCGAGCAGTACTTC. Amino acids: CASSYGGSGSEQYF.

The CDR3 coding sequence is TGTGCCAGCAGCTTGACAGGGGCCACCTACAATGAGCAGTTCTTC. Its protein is CASSLTGATYNEQFF. This chain links TRBV5-6 with TRBJ2-1, with 7 bases aligning to TRBD1. There are 15 residues in the CDR3. V lost 1 base, J lost 2 bases, and 3 bases stayed unmatched. CDR1 and CDR2 from the germline V gene are SGHDT and YYEEEE.

CDR3 nucleotides: TGTGCCAGCAGCTTGGGAAATGAGCAGTTCTTC. Translation gives CASSLGNEQFF. V is TRBV5-6 and J is TRBJ2-1; D unresolved. The CDR3 length is 11 residues. Trimming stripped 0 bases from V and 7 bases from J, with 2 bases between. Per the germline V gene, CDR1 is SGHDT and CDR2 is YYEEEE. Drawing the rest from reference TRBV5-6 and TRBJ2-1, the complete variable domain is DAGVTQSPTHLIKTRGQQVTLRCSPKSGHDTVSWYQQALGQGPQFIFQYYEEEERQRGNFPDRFSGHQFPNYSSELNVNALLLGDSALYLCASSLGNEQFFGPGTRLTVL.

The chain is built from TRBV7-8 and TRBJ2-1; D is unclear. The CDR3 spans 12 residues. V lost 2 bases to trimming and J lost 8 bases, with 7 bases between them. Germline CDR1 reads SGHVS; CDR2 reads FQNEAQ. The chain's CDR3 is CASSLLVHEQFF. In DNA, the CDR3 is TGTGCCAGCAGCTTATTAGTCCATGAGCAGTTCTTC.

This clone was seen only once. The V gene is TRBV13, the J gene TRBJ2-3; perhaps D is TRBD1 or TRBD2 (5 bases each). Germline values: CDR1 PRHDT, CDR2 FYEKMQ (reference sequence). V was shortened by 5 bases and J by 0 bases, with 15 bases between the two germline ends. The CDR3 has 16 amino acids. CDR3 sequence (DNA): TGTGCCAGCAGCCAACTAGGGACCTCTAGCACAGATACGCAGTATTTT. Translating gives CASSQLGTSSTDTQYF.

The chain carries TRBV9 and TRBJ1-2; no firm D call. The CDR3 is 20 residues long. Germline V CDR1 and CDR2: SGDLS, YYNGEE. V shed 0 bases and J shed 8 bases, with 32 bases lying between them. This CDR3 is CASSVELANSEPGRGRGYTF. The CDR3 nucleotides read TGTGCCAGCAGCGTAGAGTTGGCGAACAGTGAGCCCGGGAGAGGCCGGGGCTACACCTTC.

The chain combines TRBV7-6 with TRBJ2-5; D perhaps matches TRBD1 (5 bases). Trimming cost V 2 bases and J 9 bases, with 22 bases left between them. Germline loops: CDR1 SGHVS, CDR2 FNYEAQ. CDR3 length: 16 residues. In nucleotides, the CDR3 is TGTGCCAGCAGCTTAAGAGGTCCGGACCCTGAAGGGGCCCAGTACTTC. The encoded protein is CASSLRGPDPEGAQYF.

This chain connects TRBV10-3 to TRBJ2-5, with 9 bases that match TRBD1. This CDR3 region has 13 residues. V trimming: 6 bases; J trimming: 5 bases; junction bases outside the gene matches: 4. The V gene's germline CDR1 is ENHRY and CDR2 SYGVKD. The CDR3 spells CAISTGGGETQYF. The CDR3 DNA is TGTGCCATCAGCACAGGGGGCGGGGAGACCCAGTACTTC.

Here the CDR3 reads CASSESRIYGYTF. As DNA, the CDR3 is TGCGCCAGCAGTGAGTCCAGGATCTATGGCTACACCTTC. The chain couples TRBV10-2 to TRBJ1-2, with D unresolved. There are 13 residues in the CDR3. The germline CDR1 and CDR2 sequences are WSHSY and SAAADI. With 0 bases removed from V and 4 bases from J, the gap between germline ends came to 6 bases.

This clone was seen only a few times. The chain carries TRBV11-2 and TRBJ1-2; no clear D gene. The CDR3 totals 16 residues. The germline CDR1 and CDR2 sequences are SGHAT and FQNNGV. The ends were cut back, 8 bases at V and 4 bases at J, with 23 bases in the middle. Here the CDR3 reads CASAEEYGQLLYGYTF. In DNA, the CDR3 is TGTGCCAGCGCCGAAGAATATGGGCAGCTGCTCTATGGCTACACCTTC.

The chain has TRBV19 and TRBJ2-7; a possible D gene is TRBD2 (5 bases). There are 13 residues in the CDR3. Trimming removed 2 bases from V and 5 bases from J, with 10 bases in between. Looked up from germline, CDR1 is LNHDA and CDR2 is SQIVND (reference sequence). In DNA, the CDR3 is TGTGCCAGTAGTATAATGAACGGGAACGAGCAGTACTTC. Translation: CASSIMNGNEQYF. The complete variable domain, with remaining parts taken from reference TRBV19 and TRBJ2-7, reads DGGITQSPKYLFRKEGQNVTLSCEQNLNHDAMYWYRQDPGQGLRLIYYSQIVNDFQKGDIAEGYSVSREKKESFPLTVTSAQKNPTAFYLCASSIMNGNEQYFGPGTRLTVT.

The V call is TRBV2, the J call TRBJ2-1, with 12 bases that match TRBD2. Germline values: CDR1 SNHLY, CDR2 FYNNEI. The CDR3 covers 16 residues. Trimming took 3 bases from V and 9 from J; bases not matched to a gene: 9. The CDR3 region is CASSEGMTSGSGEQFF. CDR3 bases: TGTGCCAGCAGTGAGGGTATGACTAGCGGGAGTGGTGAGCAGTTCTTC.

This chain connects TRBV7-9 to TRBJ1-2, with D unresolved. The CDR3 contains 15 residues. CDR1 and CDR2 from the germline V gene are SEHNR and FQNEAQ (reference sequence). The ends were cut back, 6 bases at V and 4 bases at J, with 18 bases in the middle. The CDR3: CASRPESTATYGYTF. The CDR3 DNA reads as TGTGCCAGCAGACCCGAATCCACAGCTACCTATGGCTACACCTTC.

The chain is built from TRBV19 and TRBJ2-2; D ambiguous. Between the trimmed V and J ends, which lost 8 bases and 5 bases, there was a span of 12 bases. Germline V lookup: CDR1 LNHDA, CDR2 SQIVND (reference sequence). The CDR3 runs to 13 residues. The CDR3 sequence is CASERYSTGELFF. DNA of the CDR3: TGTGCCAGTGAGCGTTATTCGACCGGGGAGCTGTTTTTT.

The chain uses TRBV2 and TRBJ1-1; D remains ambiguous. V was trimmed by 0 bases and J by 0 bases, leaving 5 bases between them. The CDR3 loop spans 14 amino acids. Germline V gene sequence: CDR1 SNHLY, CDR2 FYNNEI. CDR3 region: CASSEAQMNTEAFF. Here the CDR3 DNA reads TGTGCCAGCAGTGAAGCTCAGATGAACACTGAAGCTTTCTTT.

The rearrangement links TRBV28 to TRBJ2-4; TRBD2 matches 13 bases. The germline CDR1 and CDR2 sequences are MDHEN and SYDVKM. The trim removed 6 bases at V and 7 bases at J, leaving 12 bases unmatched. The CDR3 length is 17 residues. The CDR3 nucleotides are TGTGCCAGCAGCCGAATACTAGCGGGAGGGCCCCGGAACATTCAGTACTTC. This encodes CASSRILAGGPRNIQYF.

CDR3 DNA sequence: TGCAGCGTCTCCGGACAGGGGGATGGCTACACCTTC. As protein: CSVSGQGDGYTF. The chain uses TRBV29-1 and TRBJ1-2; 10 nucleotides agree with TRBD1. The CDR3 sequence is 12 residues long. Germline lookup yields CDR1 SQVTM and CDR2 ANQGSEA. With V trimmed by 6 bases and J by 6 bases, 4 bases remained unmatched.

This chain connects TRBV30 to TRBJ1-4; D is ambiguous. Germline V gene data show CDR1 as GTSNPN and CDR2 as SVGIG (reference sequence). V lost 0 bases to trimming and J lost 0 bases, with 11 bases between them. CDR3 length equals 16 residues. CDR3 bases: TGTGCCTGGAGTGTACGATGGCTTGCAACTAATGAAAAACTGTTTTTT. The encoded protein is CAWSVRWLATNEKLFF.

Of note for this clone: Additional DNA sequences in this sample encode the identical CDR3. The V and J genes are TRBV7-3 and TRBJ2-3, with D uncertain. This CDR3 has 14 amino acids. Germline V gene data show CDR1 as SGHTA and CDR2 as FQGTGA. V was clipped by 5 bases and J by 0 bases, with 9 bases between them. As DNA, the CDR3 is TGTGCCAGCAGCCCCCTGGGAAGCACAGATACGCAGTATTTT. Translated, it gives CASSPLGSTDTQYF.

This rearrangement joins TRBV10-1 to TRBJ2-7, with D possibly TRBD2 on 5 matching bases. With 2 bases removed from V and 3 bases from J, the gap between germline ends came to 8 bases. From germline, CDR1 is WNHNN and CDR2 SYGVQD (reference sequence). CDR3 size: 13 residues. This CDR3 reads CASSEPGSYEQYF. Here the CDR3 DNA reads TGCGCCAGCAGTGAGCCGGGGAGCTACGAGCAGTACTTC.

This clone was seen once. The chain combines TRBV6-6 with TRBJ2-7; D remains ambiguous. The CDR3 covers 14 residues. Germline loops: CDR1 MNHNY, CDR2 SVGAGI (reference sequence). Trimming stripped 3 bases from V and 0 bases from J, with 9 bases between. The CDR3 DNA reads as TGTGCCAGCAGTTATACAACACCCTCCTACGAGCAGTACTTC. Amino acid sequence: CASSYTTPSYEQYF.

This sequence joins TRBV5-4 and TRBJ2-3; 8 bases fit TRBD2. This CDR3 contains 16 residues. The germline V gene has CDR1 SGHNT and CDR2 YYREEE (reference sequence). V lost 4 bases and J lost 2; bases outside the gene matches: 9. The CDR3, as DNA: TGTGCCAGCAGCCGGGCGGGAGGACTCATCACAGATACGCAGTATTTT. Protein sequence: CASSRAGGLITDTQYF.

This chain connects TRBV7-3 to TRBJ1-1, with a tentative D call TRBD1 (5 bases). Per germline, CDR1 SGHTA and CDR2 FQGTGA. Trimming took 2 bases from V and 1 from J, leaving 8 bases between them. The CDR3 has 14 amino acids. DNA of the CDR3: TGTGCCAGCAGCTTAGGAGGGACGAACACTGAAGCTTTCTTT. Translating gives CASSLGGTNTEAFF.

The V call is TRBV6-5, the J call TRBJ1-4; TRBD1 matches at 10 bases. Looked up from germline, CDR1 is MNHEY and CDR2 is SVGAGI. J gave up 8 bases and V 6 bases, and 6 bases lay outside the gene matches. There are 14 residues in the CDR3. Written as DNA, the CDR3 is TGTGCCAGCAGGCCCGGGACAGGGGTCGAAAAACTGTTTTTT. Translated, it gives CASRPGTGVEKLFF.

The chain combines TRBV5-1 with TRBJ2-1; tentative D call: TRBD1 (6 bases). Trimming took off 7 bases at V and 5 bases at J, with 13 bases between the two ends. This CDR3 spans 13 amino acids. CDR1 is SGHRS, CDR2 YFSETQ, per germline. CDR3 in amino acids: CASQEDSNNEQFF. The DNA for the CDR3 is TGCGCCAGCCAAGAGGACAGCAACAATGAGCAGTTCTTC.

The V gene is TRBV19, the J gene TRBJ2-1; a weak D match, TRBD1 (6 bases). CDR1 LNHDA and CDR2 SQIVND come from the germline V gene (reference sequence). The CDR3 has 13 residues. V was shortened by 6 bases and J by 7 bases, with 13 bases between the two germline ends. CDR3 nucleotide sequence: TGTGCCAGTAGGGAGCAGGGGTTGAATGAGCAGTTCTTC. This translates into CASREQGLNEQFF.